Listed below are T cell receptor beta chains from one sample, sequenced in a study of immune characterization of retroperitoneal liposarcoma. TCRdb redid the calling of the PCR reads with MiXCR, one entry per CDR3 protein. The sample lists over 1,000 distinct CDR3 sequences, 15% to 20% seen once, with about 12% in the top ten. Sample: tumor tissue. The receptors derive from a male donor with retroperitoneal liposarcoma. The CDR3 runs from the conserved cysteine through the conserved F or W. A D gene is named only where the DNA matches it firmly. Clone size, where shown, is once, few, many, or a class for clones that have expanded.

>TRBV7-8|TRBJ2-1|TRBD2|medium-sized
TGTGCCAGCAGCTTAGTTCAGCGGGAGGTTGAGCAGTTCTTC
CASSLVQREVEQFF
>TRBV6-2/TRBV6-3|TRBJ2-3|NA|NA
TGTGCCAGCAGAAGGACAGCTAGTACAGATACGCAGTATTTT
CASRRTASTDTQYF
>TRBV6-1|TRBJ2-7|NA|large
TGTGCCAGCAGCCTCCGGACAGCGACCATCCTGAACGAGCAGTACTTC
CASSLRTATILNEQYF
>TRBV6-1|TRBJ2-7|TRBD1|large
TGTGCCAGCAGTGATGGGACAGGGGGTCACAATGAGCAGTACTTC
CASSDGTGGHNEQYF
>TRBV6-1|TRBJ2-3|TRBD2|NA
TGTGCCAGTAAAGAGGCGGGAGGATATCATACGCAGTATTTT
CASKEAGGYHTQYF
>TRBV6-1|TRBJ2-5|NA|large
TGTGCCAGCAGTGAAGGGTCAGGGGCCCAAGAGACCCAGTACTTC
CASSEGSGAQETQYF
>TRBV27|TRBJ2-1|NA|large
TGTGCCAGCAGCAACAGGGGAGGAGAGCAGTTCTTC
CASSNRGGEQFF
>TRBV6-1|TRBJ2-7|TRBD1|medium-sized
TGTGCCAGCAGTTCATACAGGGGGACCTACGAGCAGTACTTC
CASSSYRGTYEQYF
>TRBV6-1|TRBJ2-4|TRBD1|large
TGTGCCAGCAGACGACAGGGGGCTATATCCTACAATGAGCAGTACTTC
CASRRQGAISYNEQYF
>TRBV6-1|TRBJ2-7|NA|medium-sized
TGTGCCAGCAGTGAAAGGGGGACAGAGCAGTACTTC
CASSERGTEQYF
>TRBV12-3/TRBV12-4|TRBJ2-1|NA|medium-sized
TGTGCCGGACACAGGGGGCGGGGGGCGTACGAGCAGTTCTTC
CAGHRGRGAYEQFF
>TRBV6-1|TRBJ2-3|NA|large
TGTGCCAGCAGTGAAGGTTTTGTGTTTCAGGGAAGCACAGATACGCAGTATTTT
CASSEGFVFQGSTDTQYF
>TRBV7-7|TRBJ2-5|NA|medium-sized
TGTGCTAGCAGCTTAAGGGAATTGGGTGAGCAGTACTTC
CASSLRELGEQYF
>TRBV11-3|TRBJ2-7|TRBD2|medium-sized
TGTGCCAGCAGCGCCGGGATCGGGAGGGAGCAGTACTTC
CASSAGIGREQYF
>TRBV6-1|TRBJ2-1|TRBD1|large
TGTGCCAGCAGTGAGTCAGGGGGCATAGAGACCCAGTTCTTC
CASSESGGIETQFF